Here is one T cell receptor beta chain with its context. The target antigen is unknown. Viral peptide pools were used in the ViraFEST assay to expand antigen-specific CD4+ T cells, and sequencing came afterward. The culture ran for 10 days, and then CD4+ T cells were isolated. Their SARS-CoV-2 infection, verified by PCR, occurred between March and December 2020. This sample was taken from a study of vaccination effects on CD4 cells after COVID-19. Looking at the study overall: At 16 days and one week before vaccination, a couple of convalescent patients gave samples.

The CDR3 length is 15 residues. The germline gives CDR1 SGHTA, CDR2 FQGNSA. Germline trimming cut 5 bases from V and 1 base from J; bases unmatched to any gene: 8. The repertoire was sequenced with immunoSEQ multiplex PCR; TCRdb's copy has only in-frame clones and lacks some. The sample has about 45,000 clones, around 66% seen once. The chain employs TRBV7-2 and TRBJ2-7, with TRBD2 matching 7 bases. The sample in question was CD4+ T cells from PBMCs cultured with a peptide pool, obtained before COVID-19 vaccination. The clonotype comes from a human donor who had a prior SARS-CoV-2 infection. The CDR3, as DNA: TGTGCCAGCAGCCGTGCGGCGGGGGATTCCTACGAGCAGTACTTC. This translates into CASSRAAGDSYEQYF.